This entry lists 5 T cell receptor beta chains sequenced from one sample in a study of blood T cells in healthy people across ages. Using a J-beta primer mix together with a sample-barcoded 5' primer, a second PCR was run for roughly 7 to 11 cycles. TCRdb reanalysed the 5' RACE reads using MiXCR and keeps one entry per CDR3 protein. The sample yields roughly 1.4 million distinct CDR3 sequences, 45% to 70% seen once. Sequenced: blood. These receptors came from a man younger than 30 in good health.

The rearrangement links TRBV6-2 or TRBV6-3 to TRBJ1-5; D ambiguous. The V end was cut by 5 bases, the J end by 5 bases, with 16 bases between. Germline loops: CDR1 MNHEY, CDR2 SVGEGT. The CDR3 is 15 residues long. This CDR3 is CASSRTTEGYQPQHF. For the CDR3, the DNA is TGTGCCAGCAGTCGCACTACGGAGGGCTATCAGCCCCAGCATTTT.

This chain joins TRBV15 and TRBJ2-1; the match to TRBD2 covers 13 bases. The CDR3 consists of 16 residues. Germline CDR1 and CDR2: LNHNV and YYDKDF (reference sequence). V gave up 3 bases and J gave up 3 bases; unmatched junction bases: 2. The CDR3 sequence is CATSSGTSGIYNEQFF. Written as DNA, the CDR3 is TGTGCCACCAGCAGTGGGACTAGCGGGATCTACAATGAGCAGTTCTTC.

This clonotype was seen just once. This rearrangement joins TRBV4-2 to TRBJ2-1, with 12 nucleotides matching TRBD2. Germline CDR1 and CDR2: LGHNA and YNFKEQ. The CDR3 consists of 16 residues. After removal of 3 bases from V and 8 bases from J, the junction contained 8 bases not matched to a gene. The CDR3 here is CASSHLAGGPGDEQFF. Written as DNA, the CDR3 is TGTGCCAGCAGCCATCTAGCGGGAGGGCCTGGAGATGAGCAGTTCTTC.

Here the CDR3 reads CASSATGDSLGEQYF. The CDR3 region has the DNA TGCGCCAGCAGTGCTACAGGTGATTCACTTGGGGAGCAGTACTTC. The rearrangement uses TRBV4-1 and TRBJ2-5, with D possibly called TRBD1 or TRBD2 (5 bases each). CDR3 size: 15 residues. Trimming removed 6 bases from V and 11 bases from J, with 25 bases in between. CDR1 is MGHRA, CDR2 YSYEKL, per germline.

This clonotype was picked up a small number of times. For the CDR3, the DNA is TGTGCCAGCAGTTTAGCGCCTACAGAGAACTATGGCTACACCTTC. It encodes CASSLAPTENYGYTF. The V call is TRBV12-3 or TRBV12-4, the J call TRBJ1-2, with D hard to call. V shed 0 bases and J shed 2 bases, with 10 bases lying between them. The CDR3 length is 15 residues.